Here is one T cell receptor beta chain with its context. Antigen specificity is unknown. One entry per CDR3 protein results from TCRdb running MiXCR on the 5' RACE reads. The sample has 1.5 million or so distinct CDR3 sequences, around 33% seen once; the top ten hold about 0.25%. Per germline, CDR1 DFQATT and CDR2 SNEGSKA (reference sequence). The V gene end was trimmed by 6 bases and the J gene end by 0 bases; junction bases not matched to a gene: 4. The CDR3 is 15 residues long. This specimen belongs to a study of identical twins. General observations from the study: Carriage of fewer insertions was seen in abundant cord blood beta clonotypes, whereas memory repertoires showed none. Researchers reported weaker excess twin sharing in beta out-of-frame sequences.

The sequenced sample consisted of cord blood. The clonotype originates from a newborn girl in good health. This chain uses TRBV20-1 with TRBJ2-1; 11 nucleotides align to TRBD2. The CDR3 region is CSAPGLAVSYNEQFF. CDR3 bases: TGCAGTGCACCGGGACTAGCGGTCTCCTACAATGAGCAGTTCTTC.